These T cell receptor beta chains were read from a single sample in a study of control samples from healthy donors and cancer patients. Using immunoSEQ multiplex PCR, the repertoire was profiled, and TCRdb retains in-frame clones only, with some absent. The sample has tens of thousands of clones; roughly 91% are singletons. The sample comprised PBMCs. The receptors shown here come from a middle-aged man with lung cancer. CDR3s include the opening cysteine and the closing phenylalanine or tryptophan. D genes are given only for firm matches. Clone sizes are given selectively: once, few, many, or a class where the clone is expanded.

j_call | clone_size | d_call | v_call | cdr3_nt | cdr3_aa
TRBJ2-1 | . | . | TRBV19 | TGTGCCAGCTCCTCGAAAGACAGTCTCAATGAGCAGTTCTTC | CASSSKDSLNEQFF
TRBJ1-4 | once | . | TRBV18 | TGTGCCAGCTCACCAGTATCCGGGGCTAAGGAAAAACTGTTTTTT | CASSPVSGAKEKLFF
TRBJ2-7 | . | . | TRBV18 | TGTGCCAGCTCACCACTGGACGGACCCTACGAGCAGTACTTC | CASSPLDGPYEQYF
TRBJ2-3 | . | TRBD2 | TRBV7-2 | TGTGCCAGCAGCCCCCATAGCGGGGTGTACACAGATACGCAGTATTTT | CASSPHSGVYTDTQYF
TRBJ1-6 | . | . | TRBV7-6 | TGTGCCAGCAGCCCCCAACCGGGCAATTCACCCCTCCACTTT | CASSPQPGNSPLHF
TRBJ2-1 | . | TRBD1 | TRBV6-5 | TGTGCCAGCAGTAGACAGGGGGTTGGGCAGTTCTTC | CASSRQGVGQFF
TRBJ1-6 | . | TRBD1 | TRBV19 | TGTGCCAGTAGAAGGGGACAGGAGGCTTCACCCCTCCACTTT | CASRRGQEASPLHF
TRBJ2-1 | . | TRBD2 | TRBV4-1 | TGCGCCAGCAGCCAAGATCTAGCGGGGGGCTACAATGAGCAGTTCTTC | CASSQDLAGGYNEQFF
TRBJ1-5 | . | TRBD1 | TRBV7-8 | TGTGCCAGCAGCTTAGTGGCGGGACAGAACAATCAGCCCCAGCATTTT | CASSLVAGQNNQPQHF
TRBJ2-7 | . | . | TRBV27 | TGTGCCAGCAGTTCCCGTGGGGCCTACGAGCAGTACTTC | CASSSRGAYEQYF
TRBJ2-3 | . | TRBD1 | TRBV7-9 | TGTGCCAGCAGCCCCGTGAGGGACAGACAAGATACGCAGTATTTT | CASSPVRDRQDTQYF
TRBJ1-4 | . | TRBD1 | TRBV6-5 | TGTGCCAGCAGGGGGGACAGTCGAGAACTGTTTTTT | CASRGDSRELFF
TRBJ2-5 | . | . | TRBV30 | TGTGCCTGGTCCAAGACCCAGTACTTC | CAWSKTQYF
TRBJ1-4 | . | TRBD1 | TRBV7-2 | TGTGCCAGCAGCCCCTCGGGACAGGGACTAGAAAAACTGTTTTTT | CASSPSGQGLEKLFF
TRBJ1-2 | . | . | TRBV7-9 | TGTGCCAGCAGCCATGGAAATGGCTACACCTTC | CASSHGNGYTF
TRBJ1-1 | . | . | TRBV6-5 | TGTGCCAGCAGTTCGTCCCAGGGTTCCACTGAAGCTTTCTTT | CASSSSQGSTEAFF
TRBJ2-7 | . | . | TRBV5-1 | TGCGCCAGCAGCTTGGCTGGCGAGCAGTACTTC | CASSLAGEQYF
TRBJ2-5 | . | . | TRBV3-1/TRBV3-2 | TGTGCCAGCAGCCAATCGGCTGCTCAAGAGACCCAGTACTTC | CASSQSAAQETQYF
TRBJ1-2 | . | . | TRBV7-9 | TGTGCCAGCTCCGGACAGACTAACTATGGCTACACCTTC | CASSGQTNYGYTF
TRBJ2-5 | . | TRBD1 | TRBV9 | TGTGCCAGCAGCACGGGACAGGATAAAGAGACCCAGTACTTC | CASSTGQDKETQYF
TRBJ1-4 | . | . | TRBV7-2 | TGTGCCAGCAGCCCTAGACAGTCGGATGAAAAACTGTTTTTT | CASSPRQSDEKLFF
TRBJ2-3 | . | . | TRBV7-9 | TGTGCCAGCAGCTTAACGGCGCTTAGCCGAGGTGAGGATACGCAGTATTTT | CASSLTALSRGEDTQYF
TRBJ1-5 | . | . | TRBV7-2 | TGTGCCAGCAGCGCCAGTTATAGCAATCAGCCCCAGCATTTT | CASSASYSNQPQHF
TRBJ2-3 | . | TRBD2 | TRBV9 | TGTGCCAGCTCTCTAGCGGGGACTAGCGGGACTGATACGCAGTATTTT | CASSLAGTSGTDTQYF
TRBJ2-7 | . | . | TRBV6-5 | TGTGCCAGTAAGCATGACAGCCCCTCCTACGAGCAGTACTTC | CASKHDSPSYEQYF
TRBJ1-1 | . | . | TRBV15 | TGTGCCACCAGCGCCCAAACTACGAACACTGAAGCTTTCTTT | CATSAQTTNTEAFF
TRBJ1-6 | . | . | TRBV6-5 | TGTGCCAGCAGTTACCTGACTCTCTTGAATTCACCCCTCCACTTT | CASSYLTLLNSPLHF
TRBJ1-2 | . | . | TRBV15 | TGTGCCACCAGCAGCCTCAGCGCAGGTAGAGACACCTTC | CATSSLSAGRDTF
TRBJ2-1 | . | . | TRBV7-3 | TGTGCCAGCAGCCCAACGTCATCAGGCGAGCAGTTCTTC | CASSPTSSGEQFF
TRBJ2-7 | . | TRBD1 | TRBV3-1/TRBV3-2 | TGTGCCAGCAGCCAATGGACAGGGGTCTACGAGCAGTACTTC | CASSQWTGVYEQYF
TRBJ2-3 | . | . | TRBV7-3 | TGTGCCAGCAGCCCGGCGGGCGGGGTTAGCACAGATACGCAGTATTTT | CASSPAGGVSTDTQYF
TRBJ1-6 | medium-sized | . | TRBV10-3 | TGTGCCATCAGTGAGAACAGCCAGCTTTATAATTCACCCCTCCACTTT | CAISENSQLYNSPLHF
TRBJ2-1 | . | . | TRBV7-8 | TGTGCCAGCAGCTTCTTCGGGGCTTACAATGAGCAGTTCTTC | CASSFFGAYNEQFF
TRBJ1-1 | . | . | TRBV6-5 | TGTGCCAGCAGTCCGATAGGGGGGAACACTGAAGCTTTCTTT | CASSPIGGNTEAFF
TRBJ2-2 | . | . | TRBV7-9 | TGTGCCAACGACGGGGCCTCCGGGGAGCTGTTTTTT | CANDGASGELFF
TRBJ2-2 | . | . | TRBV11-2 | TGTGCCAGCAGCTTAGATGTGTACTCCGGGGAGCTGTTTTTT | CASSLDVYSGELFF
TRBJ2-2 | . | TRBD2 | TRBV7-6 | TGTGCCAGCAGCTTACTCGGGACGGGGGGGAACACCGGGGAGCTGTTTTTT | CASSLLGTGGNTGELFF
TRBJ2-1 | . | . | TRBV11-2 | TGTGCCAGCAGCTTAGTGGGTGCAGTCTCCTACAATGAGCAGTTCTTC | CASSLVGAVSYNEQFF
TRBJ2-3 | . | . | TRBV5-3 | TGTGCCAGAGGCTCCGACTTCAGTACGCAGTATTTT | CARGSDFSTQYF
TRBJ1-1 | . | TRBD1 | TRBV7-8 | TGTGCCAGCAGCTTAGTGAAATCCGGGACAGGCGAAGCTTTCTTT | CASSLVKSGTGEAFF
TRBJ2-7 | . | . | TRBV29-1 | TGCAGCGTTGAAGATCAGGACAGAGAACCTTACGAGCAGTACTTC | CSVEDQDREPYEQYF
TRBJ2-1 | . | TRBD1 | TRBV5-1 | TGCGCCAGCAGCTTGATGGACAGGCAACGCAATGAGCAGTTCTTC | CASSLMDRQRNEQFF
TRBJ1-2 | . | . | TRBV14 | TGTGCCAGCAGCCAGTTCCTGGAGACGGGCTACACCTTC | CASSQFLETGYTF
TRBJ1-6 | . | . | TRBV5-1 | TGCGCCAGCAGCCCGTGGGGCGGGTCGGATTTATCCCTCCACTTT | CASSPWGGSDLSLHF
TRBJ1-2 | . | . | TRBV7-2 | TGTGCCAGCAGCTTAGACACCTTATATGGCTACACCTTC | CASSLDTLYGYTF
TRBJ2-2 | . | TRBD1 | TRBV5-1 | TGCGCCAGCAGCTTACAGGGGGGGAACACCGGGGAGCTGTTTTTT | CASSLQGGNTGELFF
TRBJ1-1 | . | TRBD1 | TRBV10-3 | TGTGCCATCAGTGATGGGACAGCGAACACTGAAGCTTTCTTT | CAISDGTANTEAFF
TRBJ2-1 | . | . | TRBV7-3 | TGTGCCAGCAGCTCTCCTCCCCAGAGGGACGATGAGCAGTTCTTC | CASSSPPQRDDEQFF
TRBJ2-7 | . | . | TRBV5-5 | TGTGCCAGCAGCCCCTGGCCTTACGGGGAGCAGTACTTC | CASSPWPYGEQYF
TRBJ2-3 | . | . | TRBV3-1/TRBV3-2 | TGTGCCAGCAGACAGCTCGCAGGAGGTTCAGATACGCAGTATTTT | CASRQLAGGSDTQYF